Listed below are T cell receptor beta chains from one sample, sequenced in a study of shared clonotypes between healthy human individuals. Here immunoSEQ multiplex PCR was the method, and the copy in TCRdb shows in-frame clones only, minus some. In the table there are more than 400,000 clones, around 96% of which are singletons. The sample was naive CD4+ T cells sorted from blood. These TCRs come from a young woman in good health. Both conserved end residues are part of each CDR3. The D gene is left open where the match is weak. Clone sizes are given selectively: once, few, many, or a class where the clone is expanded.

CDR3 length	V gene	J gene	clone size	D gene	CDR3 DNA	CDR3 protein
16	TRBV27	TRBJ2-2	NA	TRBD2	TGTGCCAGCAGCCGAGATCTAGCGGGAGTTCCCGGGGAGCTGTTTTTT	CASSRDLAGVPGELFF
15	TRBV28	TRBJ2-7	NA	TRBD2	TGTGCCAGCAGCCGGACTAGCGGGAGTCCCTACGAGCAGTACTTC	CASSRTSGSPYEQYF
16	TRBV9	TRBJ1-4	NA	NA	TGTGCCAGCAGCGGACCCCGGGGCGCCCCGTCCGAAAAACTGTTTTTT	CASSGPRGAPSEKLFF
13	TRBV11-1	TRBJ2-7	NA	NA	TGTGCCAGCAGTTCCCCCGGTGGATACGAGCAGTACTTC	CASSSPGGYEQYF
12	TRBV23-1	TRBJ1-2	NA	NA	TGCGCCCAAAATACCGGGCCAGGATACTACACCTTC	CAQNTGPGYYTF
15	TRBV19	TRBJ2-7	NA	TRBD1	TGTGCCAGTAGTATCCGGGACAGGGCCCTTTACGAGCAGTACTTC	CASSIRDRALYEQYF
14	TRBV9	TRBJ2-1	NA	TRBD2	TGTGCCAGCAGCTCCTCCCTAGCGGGTAATGAGCAGTTCTTC	CASSSSLAGNEQFF
16	TRBV29-1	TRBJ1-2	NA	TRBD1	TGCAGCGCCCTAGTGGGGACAGGGGCATATGACTATGGCTACACCTTC	CSALVGTGAYDYGYTF
14	TRBV28	TRBJ2-5	NA	NA	TGTGCCAGCAGTTCTGGACAGACTCGAGAGACCCAGTACTTC	CASSSGQTRETQYF
16	TRBV9	TRBJ1-1	NA	TRBD1	TGTGCCAGCAGCGTAGTAGGTAGGGGGCGAGACACTGAAGCTTTCTTT	CASSVVGRGRDTEAFF
16	TRBV5-1	TRBJ2-2	NA	NA	TGCGCCAGCAGCTTGGGGAGAGGGAGGAACACCGGGGAGCTGTTTTTT	CASSLGRGRNTGELFF
13	TRBV5-1	TRBJ1-2	NA	TRBD1	TGCGCCAGCAGCTTACAGGGGGCTGCTGGCTACACCTTC	CASSLQGAAGYTF
15	TRBV6-4	TRBJ1-2	NA	NA	TGTGCCAGCAGTGAAATCGGGGGCAACGGCTATGGCTACACCTTC	CASSEIGGNGYGYTF
11	TRBV20-1	TRBJ2-2	few	NA	TGCAGTGCTCGACTCCGCGGGGAGCTGTTTTTT	CSARLRGELFF
14	TRBV27	TRBJ2-7	NA	NA	TGTGCCAGCAGTCCTACTAGCCATATCTACGAGCAGTACTTC	CASSPTSHIYEQYF
12	TRBV7-2	TRBJ2-7	NA	TRBD2	TGTGCCAGCAGGTCGGCGGGGGACGAGCAGTACTTC	CASRSAGDEQYF
11	TRBV6-5	TRBJ1-3	NA	NA	TGTGCCAGCGGCAGCGGAAACACCATATATTTT	CASGSGNTIYF
16	TRBV5-1	TRBJ2-5	NA	NA	TGCGCCAGCAGCTTGGAGGATCTGGGGGGCGCCGAGACCCAGTACTTC	CASSLEDLGGAETQYF
16	TRBV27	TRBJ1-5	once	TRBD1	TGTGCCAGCAGGATCTCCGGGACAGGGGACAATCAGCCCCAGCATTTT	CASRISGTGDNQPQHF
15	TRBV18	TRBJ2-3	NA	NA	TGTGCCAGCTCACAACCCACCCTGACAGGCGATACGCAGTATTTT	CASSQPTLTGDTQYF
15	TRBV5-1	TRBJ2-7	NA	TRBD2	TGCGCCAGCAGCTTTTTGGGAGGGCCCTCTCACGAGCAGTACTTC	CASSFLGGPSHEQYF
17	TRBV12-1	TRBJ2-2	NA	NA	TGTGCCAGCAGCCCGCGCCCAGCGGGAGGGCTAGCCGGGGAGCTGTTTTTT	CASSPRPAGGLAGELFF
12	TRBV5-1	TRBJ1-2	few	NA	TGCGCCAGCAGCTGGGGAGACTATGGCTACACCTTC	CASSWGDYGYTF
14	TRBV2	TRBJ2-7	NA	TRBD2	TGTGCCAGCAGTGTCGGGACTAGCGGCTACGAGCAGTACTTC	CASSVGTSGYEQYF
17	TRBV27	TRBJ2-3	NA	NA	TGTGCCAGCAGTTTTGCCCCCTCGGGGGCGGGGACAGATACGCAGTATTTT	CASSFAPSGAGTDTQYF
14	TRBV19	TRBJ2-5	NA	TRBD1	TGTGCCAGTACAGGCAGGGGGACGGAAGAGACCCAGTACTTC	CASTGRGTEETQYF
14	TRBV19	TRBJ1-1	NA	NA	TGTGCCAGTAGTATAAAAAGGACAGTTATTGAAGCTTTCTTT	CASSIKRTVIEAFF
14	TRBV7-9	TRBJ2-1	once	NA	TGTGCCAGCAGCTTAGAGACGGGTTACAATGAGCAGTTCTTC	CASSLETGYNEQFF
15	TRBV27	TRBJ1-4	NA	NA	TGTGCCAGCAGTTCCATCGTGGCGTACGGTGAAAAACTGTTTTTT	CASSSIVAYGEKLFF
14	TRBV19	TRBJ1-5	few	NA	TGTGCCAGTACCTCACCCGGGGGTCTTCAGCCCCAGCATTTT	CASTSPGGLQPQHF
12	TRBV28	TRBJ2-7	NA	NA	TGTGCCAGCAGTTTATCAGACTACGAGCAGTACTTC	CASSLSDYEQYF
16	TRBV7-7	TRBJ1-5	once	NA	TGTGCCAGCAGCTTTGCCACAGTTCATAGCAATCAGCCCCAGCATTTT	CASSFATVHSNQPQHF
14	TRBV18	TRBJ1-4	NA	NA	TGTGCCAGCTCAGGGACGGGCAATAATGAAAAACTGTTTTTT	CASSGTGNNEKLFF
14	TRBV7-9	TRBJ2-1	NA	NA	TGTGCCAGCAGCTTGGAGGGTCCCCACAATGAGCAGTTCTTC	CASSLEGPHNEQFF
18	TRBV18	TRBJ2-1	NA	TRBD2	TGTGCCAGCTCACCACCCATTAAACTAACGGCGGGAGTAAATGAGCAGTTCTTC	CASSPPIKLTAGVNEQFF
13	TRBV6-6	TRBJ1-1	once	TRBD1	TGTGCCAGCAGTTGGGGACAGGGGGCTGAAGCTTTCTTT	CASSWGQGAEAFF
17	TRBV6-1	TRBJ2-5	NA	TRBD2	TGTGCCAGCAGTGGAGCCTTTCTAGCGGGAAGGGGGGAGACCCAGTACTTC	CASSGAFLAGRGETQYF
17	TRBV15	TRBJ1-1	NA	TRBD1	TGTGCCACCAGCAGGGAGGGACAGGGTTACTTGAACACTGAAGCTTTCTTT	CATSREGQGYLNTEAFF
16	TRBV5-1	TRBJ1-2	NA	NA	TGCGCCAGCAGCTTGGCGAGGTCAGGTTCTAACTATGGCTACACCTTC	CASSLARSGSNYGYTF
16	TRBV4-1	TRBJ2-7	once	TRBD1	TGCGCCAGCAGCCAACGACCGGGACAGGGGGCGGGGGAGCAGTACTTC	CASSQRPGQGAGEQYF
13	TRBV28	TRBJ2-5	once	NA	TGTGCCAGCAGTCCTAACGGGGAGCATAGGCAGTACTTC	CASSPNGEHRQYF
13	TRBV19	TRBJ1-2	NA	TRBD1	TGTGCCAGTAGTGGACAGGGGTACTATGGCTACACCTTC	CASSGQGYYGYTF
15	TRBV5-4	TRBJ2-1	NA	TRBD2	TGTGCCAGCAGCTCGTGGACTAGTAGTTGGGAGGAGCAGTTCTTC	CASSSWTSSWEEQFF
13	TRBV7-9	TRBJ1-1	NA	NA	TGTGCCAGCAGCTTTATCGAAGCCACTGAAGCTTTCTTT	CASSFIEATEAFF
13	TRBV5-1	TRBJ2-1	NA	NA	TGCGCCAGCAGCCTGGGGGCGGACAATGAGCAGTTCTTC	CASSLGADNEQFF
18	TRBV5-1	TRBJ2-3	NA	TRBD2	TGCGCCAGCAGCTGGAAACGGACTAGCGGGACTAGCACAGATACGCAGTATTTT	CASSWKRTSGTSTDTQYF
11	TRBV18	TRBJ2-1	NA	NA	TGTGCCAGCTCACCCGAGTCGGAGCAGTTCTTC	CASSPESEQFF
12	TRBV28	TRBJ2-7	NA	NA	TGTGCCAGCAGGAATGGGGTACACGAGCAGTACTTC	CASRNGVHEQYF